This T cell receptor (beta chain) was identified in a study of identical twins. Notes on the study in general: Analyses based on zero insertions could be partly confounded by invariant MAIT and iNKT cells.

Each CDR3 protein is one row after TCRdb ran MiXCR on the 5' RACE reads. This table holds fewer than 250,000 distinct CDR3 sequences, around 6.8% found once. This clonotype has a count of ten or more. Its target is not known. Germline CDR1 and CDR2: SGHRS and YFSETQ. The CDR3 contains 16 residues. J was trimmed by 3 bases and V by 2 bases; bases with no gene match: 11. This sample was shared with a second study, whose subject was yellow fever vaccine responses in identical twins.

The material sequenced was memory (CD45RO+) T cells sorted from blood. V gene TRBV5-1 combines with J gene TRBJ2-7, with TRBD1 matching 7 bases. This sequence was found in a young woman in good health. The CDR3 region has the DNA TGCGCCAGCAGCTTAATTGACAACAGGGGTGTCTACGAGCAGTACTTC. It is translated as CASSLIDNRGVYEQYF.